These 10 T cell receptor beta chains share one sample of origin, sequenced in a study of CD8+CD57+ T cells in acquired aplastic anemia. Genomic DNA, the template, was used for profiling of the TCR beta VDJ and CDR3. TCRdb recomputed calls from the reads with MiXCR, one row per CDR3 protein. The table has 100,000 to 150,000 distinct CDR3 sequences, 40% to 45% seen once. The sequencing input was sorted CD4+, CD8+, or CD8+CD57+ T cells (not recorded which) from PBMCs. These receptors were obtained from a human donor in good health, serving as a control.

This clonotype was picked up a small number of times. This rearrangement joins TRBV6-2 or TRBV6-3 to TRBJ2-7; 12 nucleotides line up with TRBD2. Germline V CDR1 and CDR2: MNHEY, SVGEGT. V trimming: 3 bases; J trimming: 2 bases; junction bases outside the gene matches: 14. The CDR3 runs 19 residues. The CDR3 sequence is CASSYPTSGGAILTYEQYF. In nucleotides, the CDR3 is TGTGCCAGCAGTTATCCGACTAGCGGGGGCGCGATCTTAACCTACGAGCAGTACTTC.

This clonotype has a handful of counts. This chain links TRBV27 with TRBJ2-3, with D tentatively TRBD1 or TRBD2 (6 bases each). V lost 0 bases and J 0 bases, leaving 13 bases between the germline ends. The CDR3 contains 17 residues. Germline loops: CDR1 MNHEY, CDR2 SMNVEV (reference sequence). The CDR3 coding sequence is TGTGCCAGCAGTTTATCGCCGACGGGGGCTAGCACAGATACGCAGTATTTT. This sequence encodes CASSLSPTGASTDTQYF.

This clonotype was counted at least ten times. The junction shows a germline mismatch at one end, possibly a read error. The rearrangement links TRBV29-1 to TRBJ1-1; D might be TRBD1 (6 bases). This CDR3 has 12 residues. Per the germline V gene, CDR1 is SQVTM and CDR2 is ANQGSEA. The CDR3 coding sequence is TGCAGCGTAGCCGTTAGGGGGGAACGTGCCCGTTTT. Amino acids: CSVAVRGERARF.

A single count supports this clonotype. The chain carries TRBV4-3 and TRBJ2-7; 13 bases map to TRBD2. The ends lost 4 bases at V and 4 bases at J; junction bases unmatched: 13. This CDR3 has 18 residues. The germline gives CDR1 LGHNA, CDR2 YSLEER. The CDR3 DNA follows: TGCGCCAGCAGCCTTCACTTACCGGGACTAGCGGGGCGGTACGAGCAGTACTTC. This translates into CASSLHLPGLAGRYEQYF.

The rearrangement links TRBV3-1 to TRBJ2-1; D possibly corresponds to TRBD2 (7 bases). From germline, CDR1 is LGHDT and CDR2 YNNKEL (reference sequence). This CDR3 is built from 16 residues. Deletions cut 4 bases from V and 4 bases from J, with 17 bases between. The CDR3 bases are TGTGCCAGCAGCCGACCGGTCGGGGGGCGTTACAATGAGCAGTTCTTC. It translates to CASSRPVGGRYNEQFF.

This clonotype was found many times. The chain has TRBV4-1 and TRBJ2-1, with D perhaps matching TRBD2 (6 bases). With 3 bases removed from V and 7 bases from J, the gap between germline ends came to 19 bases. Per the germline V gene, CDR1 is MGHRA and CDR2 is YSYEKL. The CDR3 length is 16 residues. The CDR3 loop is CASSQLGLLSKNEQFF. In nucleotides, the CDR3 is TGCGCCAGCAGCCAGCTGGGACTCCTAAGTAAAAATGAGCAGTTCTTC.

The chain employs TRBV20-1 and TRBJ2-7; a possible D gene is TRBD2 (6 bases). V gave up 4 bases and J gave up 0 bases, with 19 bases separating them. Germline loops: CDR1 DFQATT, CDR2 SNEGSKA (reference sequence). CDR3 length: 16 amino acids. The CDR3 is CSAKGRRGTSSYEQYF. CDR3 coding DNA: TGCAGTGCTAAAGGGAGACGGGGGACCTCCTCCTACGAGCAGTACTTC.

Ten or more counts support this clonotype. The rearrangement uses TRBV27 and TRBJ2-3, with TRBD1 matching over 10 bases. Per the germline V gene, CDR1 is MNHEY and CDR2 is SMNVEV (reference sequence). Trimming at V came to 6 bases and at J to 14 bases, leaving 8 bases not matched to a gene. The CDR3 is 12 residues long. The DNA for the CDR3 is TGTGCCAGCAGCCGCGGGACAGGGGAACTGTATTTT. It is translated as CASSRGTGELYF.

This chain joins TRBV5-1 and TRBJ2-3, with unresolved D. The CDR3 runs 12 residues. V gave up 4 bases and J gave up 6 bases, with 9 bases separating them. The germline CDR1 and CDR2 sequences are SGHRS and YFSETQ. In DNA, the CDR3 is TGCGCCAGCAGCCCGGTCGAGGATACGCAGTATTTT. Its protein product is CASSPVEDTQYF.

V is TRBV29-1 and J is TRBJ2-7, with D uncertain. V was shortened by 5 bases and J by 0 bases, with 17 bases between the two germline ends. CDR3 size: 15 residues. The germline CDR1 and CDR2 sequences are SQVTM and ANQGSEA. CDR3 sequence (DNA): TGCAGCGTTAAATACAGCCCCGCAAGCTCCTACGAGCAGTACTTC. Translated: CSVKYSPASSYEQYF.